This T cell receptor beta chain was found in a study of CD8+ T cells in alopecia areata. On the study more broadly: The authors grafted skin from roughly 6-12-month-old C3H/HeJ donors with spontaneous alopecia onto roughly 6-10-week-old female C3H/HeJ mice.

It was with CD4, CD8alpha, NKG2D, NKG2ACE and other markers that pooled cutaneous lymph node cells were sorted. Germline CDR1 is NSHNY and CDR2 is SYGAGN. V lost 2 bases and J lost 4; bases outside the gene matches: 4. The CDR3 sequence is 15 residues long. cDNA reverse transcribed from extracted RNA served as the sequencing template. The protocol was immunoSEQ multiplex PCR, while the TCRdb copy is restricted to in-frame clones and leaves out a portion. This sample shows 270,000 or so clones and no singletons; more than 0.95% rests with the ten largest. About this clone itself: The genes and germline here are from mouse. The read ends 4 residues shy of where the CDR3 ends; the end is completed using the germline J gene.

The sequencing input was CD4+ T cells sorted from a lymph node. The clonotype was recovered from a C3H/HeJ mouse with alopecia areata. This strain has MHC haplotype H2-k. The gene calls are TRBV13-1 and TRBJ2-2; 8 positions match TRBD1. The part of the CDR3 DNA that was read is TGTGCCAGCAGTGACCGGGACAGGCGCACCGGG. The encoded protein is CASSDRDRRTG. The full-length CDR3 reads as CASSDRDRRTGQLYF.